Detailed here is one T cell receptor (beta chain). The data were obtained in a study of cytomegalovirus exposure and HLA in healthy donors. The CDR3 consists of 14 residues. With 1 base removed from V and 2 bases from J, the gap between germline ends came to 9 bases. Per the germline V gene, CDR1 is GTSNPN and CDR2 is SVGIG (reference sequence). Whereas donors were nominally healthy upon sampling, unrecorded immune exposures were probable. PCR involved 60 Vbeta and 13 Jbeta primers. Generated by immunoSEQ multiplex PCR, the TCRdb table keeps only in-frame clones and is missing some. The profile shows 150,000 to 200,000 clones, roughly 79% of them singletons.

This sequence was found in a woman in her twenties or thirties in good health and CMV-seropositive. The sample comprised PBMCs. The rearrangement joins TRBV30 to TRBJ1-3; TRBD1 is a possible D gene (6 bases). The CDR3 reads CAWSAGTTGNTIYF. CDR3 nucleotides: TGTGCCTGGAGTGCCGGGACAACTGGAAACACCATATATTTT.